This T cell receptor (beta chain) was obtained from a study of cytomegalovirus exposure and HLA in healthy donors. Unmatched junction bases numbered 3, after V lost 1 base and J lost 0 bases. The CDR3 has 16 residues. Per germline, CDR1 KGHSH and CDR2 LQKENI. Points on this clone: Distinct nucleotide sequences in the sample also encode this CDR3.

Primers included in the PCR were 60 Vbeta and 13 Jbeta primers. The repertoire was sequenced with immunoSEQ multiplex PCR; TCRdb's copy has only in-frame clones and lacks some. The table shows roughly 180,000 clones, with around 75% occurring only once. The chain is built from TRBV18 and TRBJ2-7; 10 positions agree with TRBD2. This receptor was identified in a woman aged 25 to 39 in good health and CMV-seropositive. The specimen sequenced was PBMCs. Written as DNA, the CDR3 is TGTGCCAGCTCACCACTAGGACTAGCGGACTCCTACGAGCAGTACTTC. This translates into CASSPLGLADSYEQYF. Variable domain in full (rest from reference TRBV18 and TRBJ2-7): NAGVMQNPRHLVRRRGQEARLRCSPMKGHSHVYWYRQLPEEGLKFMVYLQKENIIDESGMPKERFSAEFPKEGPSILRIQQVVRGDSAAYFCASSPLGLADSYEQYFGPGTRLTVT.